Sequencing of this T cell receptor (beta chain) was carried out in a study of blood T cell repertoires in COVID-19. Only in-frame clones appear in the TCRdb table, and some are missing; sequencing was by immunoSEQ multiplex PCR. The table shows around 120,000 clones, with about 88% occurring only once. The sequencing input was peripheral blood. This TCR came from a human donor in a cohort sampled during active COVID-19.

The CDR3 DNA reads as TGTGCCAGCAGCATTCTAGCGGGGGTCTACGAGCAGTACTTC. Protein sequence: CASSILAGVYEQYF. The chain uses TRBV11-2 and TRBJ2-7; 10 bases agree with TRBD2. There are 14 residues in the CDR3. Trimming cost V 5 bases and J 3 bases; bases outside gene matches: 4. Germline lookup yields CDR1 SGHAT and CDR2 FQNNGV. The full variable domain, rest sourced from reference TRBV11-2 and TRBJ2-7, is EAGVAQSPRYKIIEKRQSVAFWCNPISGHATLYWYQQILGQGPKLLIQFQNNGVVDDSQLPKDRFSAERLKGVDSTLKIQPAKLEDSAVYLCASSILAGVYEQYFGPGTRLTVT.